This TCR beta chain was captured by sequencing in a study of blood T cells in healthy people across ages. Findings and limits, study-wide: Naive and antigen-experienced cells could not be conclusively compared, given unsorted PBMCs. Estimates of total diversity, which came from one million sequenced T cells, were considered to be underestimates.

A sample-barcoded 5' primer and a J-beta primer mix were used in a second PCR of roughly 7 to 11 cycles. Each cDNA molecule carried a tag from a template-switch adaptor that contained 12 random nucleotides. The yield of each sample was at least 3 million CDR3-containing paired-end reads. Each CDR3 protein is one row after TCRdb ran MiXCR on the 5' RACE reads. The table includes approximately 1.5 million distinct CDR3 sequences, 34% detected once. Note on this clonotype: Its antigen is unidentified.

The germline gives CDR1 MDHEN, CDR2 SYDVKM. Trimming pared 6 bases from V and 3 bases from J, leaving 18 bases between. The CDR3 runs 16 residues. The source material was blood. V gene TRBV28 combines with J gene TRBJ2-1; the D gene could be TRBD1 or TRBD2 (5 bases each). This TCR was sampled from a woman under 40 in good health. CDR3 nucleotides: TGTGCCAGCAGCGCTGAACACGGGACGGACTACAATGAGCAGTTCTTC. Translation: CASSAEHGTDYNEQFF.